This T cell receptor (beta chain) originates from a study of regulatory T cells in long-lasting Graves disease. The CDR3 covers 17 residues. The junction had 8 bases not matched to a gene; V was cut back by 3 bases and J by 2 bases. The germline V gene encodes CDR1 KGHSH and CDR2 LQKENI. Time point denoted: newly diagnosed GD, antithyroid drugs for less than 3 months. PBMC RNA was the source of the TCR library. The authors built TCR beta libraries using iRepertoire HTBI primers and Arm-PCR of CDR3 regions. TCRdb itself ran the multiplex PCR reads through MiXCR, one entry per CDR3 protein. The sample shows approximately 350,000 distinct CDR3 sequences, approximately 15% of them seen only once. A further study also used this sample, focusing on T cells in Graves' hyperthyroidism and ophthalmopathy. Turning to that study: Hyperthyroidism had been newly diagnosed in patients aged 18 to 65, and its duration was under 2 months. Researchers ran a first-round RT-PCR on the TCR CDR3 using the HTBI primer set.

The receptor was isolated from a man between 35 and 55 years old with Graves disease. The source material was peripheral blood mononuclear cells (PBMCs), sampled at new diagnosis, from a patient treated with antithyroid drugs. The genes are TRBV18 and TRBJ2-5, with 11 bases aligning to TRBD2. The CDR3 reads CASSPPSVAGGQETQYF. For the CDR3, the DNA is TGTGCCAGCTCACCGCCCTCCGTAGCGGGGGGGCAAGAGACCCAGTACTTC.